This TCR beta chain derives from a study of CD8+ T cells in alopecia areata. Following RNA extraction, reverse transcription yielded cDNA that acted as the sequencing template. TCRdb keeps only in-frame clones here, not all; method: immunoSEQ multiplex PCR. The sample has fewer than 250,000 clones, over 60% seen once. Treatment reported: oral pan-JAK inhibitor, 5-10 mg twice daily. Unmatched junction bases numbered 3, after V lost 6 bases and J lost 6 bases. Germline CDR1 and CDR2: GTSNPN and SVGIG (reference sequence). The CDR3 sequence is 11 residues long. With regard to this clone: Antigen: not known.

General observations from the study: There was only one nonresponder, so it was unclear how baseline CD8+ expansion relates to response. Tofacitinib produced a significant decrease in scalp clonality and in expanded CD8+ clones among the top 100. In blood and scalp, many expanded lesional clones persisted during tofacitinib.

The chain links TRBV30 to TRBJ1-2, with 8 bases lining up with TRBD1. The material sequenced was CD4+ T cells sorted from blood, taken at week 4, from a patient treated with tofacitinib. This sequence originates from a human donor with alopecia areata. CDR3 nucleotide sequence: TGTGCCTGTCAGGGGGCGAATGGCTACACCTTC. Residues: CACQGANGYTF.